One and the same sample provided the 19 T cell receptor beta chains below, sequenced in a study of blood T cell repertoires in COVID-19. Assay: immunoSEQ multiplex PCR; the TCRdb copy retains only in-frame clones and omits some. The profile shows a few hundred thousand clones, around 89% of them singletons. Sequenced input: peripheral blood. These TCRs come from a woman aged 60-70 years with COVID-19, enrolled during active disease.

As DNA, the CDR3 is TGTGCCAGCAGCTTAGGTCCCGGGTACAATGAGCAGTTCTTC. Its protein product is CASSLGPGYNEQFF. The V call is TRBV11-3, the J call TRBJ2-1, with D unresolved. Germline CDR1 SGHNT, CDR2 YENEEA. V was pared by 1 base and J by 4 bases, with 8 bases between. This CDR3 has 14 residues.

The sample holds one count of this clone. V usage is TRBV3-1 (or the pseudogene TRBV3-2) and J usage is TRBJ1-4; D call uncertain. Germline assignment: CDR1 LGHDT and CDR2 YNNKEL (reference sequence). The ends were cut back, 2 bases at V and 5 bases at J, with 12 bases in the middle. The CDR3 is 15 residues long. The CDR3 spells CASSQLLNSNEKLFF. CDR3 in DNA: TGTGCCAGCAGCCAATTGCTGAACTCGAATGAAAAACTGTTTTTT.

The chain employs TRBV12-3 or TRBV12-4 and TRBJ1-2; D may be TRBD1 (5 bases). The CDR3 spans 13 residues. Deletions cut 6 bases from V and 8 bases from J, with 16 bases between. The CDR3 region has the DNA TGTGCCAGCAGCCCAGCCCAGGGTCAAGGCTACACCTTC. Its translation is CASSPAQGQGYTF.

The chain combines TRBV5-1 with TRBJ2-7; D is uncertain. The germline CDR1 and CDR2 sequences are SGHRS and YFSETQ. The CDR3 extends over 14 amino acids. Trimming removed 2 bases from V and 5 bases from J, with 14 bases in between. In nucleotides, the CDR3 is TGCGCCAGCAGCTTAGCCGGAGAAATGCACGAGCAGTACTTC. The encoded protein is CASSLAGEMHEQYF. The full variable domain, with the rest looked up from reference TRBV5-1 and TRBJ2-7, is KAGVTQTPRYLIKTRGQQVTLSCSPISGHRSVSWYQQTPGQGLQFLFEYFSETQRNKGNFPGRFSGRQFSNSRSEMNVSTLELGDSALYLCASSLAGEMHEQYFGPGTRLTVT.

The chain employs TRBV9 and TRBJ2-5; 10 nucleotides match TRBD1. The CDR3 has 14 residues. J gave up 5 bases and V 4 bases, and 5 bases lay outside the gene matches. Germline assignment: CDR1 SGDLS and CDR2 YYNGEE. CDR3 residues: CASSQTGGRETQYF. The CDR3 DNA reads TGTGCCAGCAGCCAGACAGGGGGCAGGGAGACCCAGTACTTC.

This clone was found once. The CDR3 protein is CASSSGLAGALGNEQFF. Here the CDR3 DNA reads TGCGCCAGCAGCTCGGGACTAGCGGGGGCCCTGGGCAATGAGCAGTTCTTC. The chain combines TRBV5-1 with TRBJ2-1, with TRBD2 matching over 14 bases. CDR1 and CDR2 (germline): SGHRS, YFSETQ. The CDR3 is 17 residues long. The V and J ends lost 3 bases and 6 bases, in that order; junction bases with no gene match: 8.

This clone appeared a single time. The chain joins TRBV7-8 to TRBJ1-3, with 10 bases lining up with TRBD1. Germline V CDR1 and CDR2: SGHVS, FQNEAQ. Losses at the gene ends were 5 bases for V and 1 base for J; bases not matched to a gene: 11. This CDR3 has 18 residues. The CDR3 loop is CASSTLRDRGFSGNTIYF. CDR3 sequence (DNA): TGTGCCAGCAGCACCCTCCGGGACAGGGGCTTTTCTGGAAACACCATATATTTT.

The count of this clone is one. This rearrangement joins TRBV7-6 to TRBJ1-2; the D is unclear. The germline CDR1 and CDR2 sequences are SGHVS and FNYEAQ. V was clipped by 5 bases and J by 6 bases, with 19 bases between them. The CDR3 spans 15 residues. CDR3 residues: CASSPAGLDTNGYTF. CDR3 DNA sequence: TGTGCCAGCAGCCCCGCGGGGTTGGATACCAATGGCTACACCTTC.

The CDR3, as DNA: TGCGCCAGCAGCACCGGACCCGGAGGCTATGAAAAACTGTTTTTT. Translated: CASSTGPGGYEKLFF. This chain joins TRBV5-1 and TRBJ1-4; D remains ambiguous. Trimming cost V 4 bases and J 6 bases, with 16 bases left between them. The CDR3 loop spans 15 amino acids. Per germline, CDR1 SGHRS and CDR2 YFSETQ.

This clone was observed a single time. The V gene is TRBV9, the J gene TRBJ2-1, with D possibly matching TRBD2 (6 bases). The CDR3 spans 14 residues. The germline gives CDR1 SGDLS, CDR2 YYNGEE. Trimming took 7 bases from V and 1 from J, leaving 12 bases between them. CDR3 loop: CASGGGVSYNEQFF. The CDR3 nucleotides read TGTGCCAGCGGGGGAGGCGTATCCTACAATGAGCAGTTCTTC.

CDR3 protein: CASSQETSGYGYTF. CDR3 in DNA: TGCGCCAGCAGCCAAGAGACAAGCGGGTATGGCTACACCTTC. The chain carries TRBV4-1 and TRBJ1-2; D is unresolved. V dropped 0 bases and J dropped 5 bases, with 10 bases sitting between them. Germline values: CDR1 MGHRA, CDR2 YSYEKL. The length of the CDR3 is 14 residues.

The chain joins TRBV20-1 to TRBJ1-2, with a possible D match to TRBD1 (5 bases). Germline-derived CDR1 and CDR2 are DFQATT and SNEGSKA (reference sequence). V was pared by 4 bases and J by 5 bases, with 8 bases between. CDR3 length: 11 residues. CDR3 sequence reads: CSATGVYGYTF. Here the CDR3 DNA reads TGCAGTGCTACGGGGGTTTATGGCTACACCTTC.

This chain connects TRBV7-3 to TRBJ1-1, with no clear D. Germline lookup yields CDR1 SGHTA and CDR2 FQGTGA. V gave up 2 bases and J gave up 4 bases, with 8 bases separating them. The CDR3 runs to 13 residues. This CDR3 reads CASSLGSGTEAFF. CDR3 DNA sequence: TGTGCCAGCAGCTTAGGGAGCGGCACTGAAGCTTTCTTT.

This chain connects TRBV5-4 to TRBJ1-2; 7 nucleotides align to TRBD1. The CDR3 spans 15 residues. Germline CDR1 reads SGHNT; CDR2 reads YYREEE (reference sequence). Trimming cost V 2 bases and J 8 bases; bases outside gene matches: 12. The CDR3 is CASSLKIDRAYGYTF. The DNA for the CDR3 is TGTGCCAGCAGCTTAAAAATAGACAGGGCATACGGCTACACCTTC.

The rearrangement links TRBV11-3 to TRBJ1-2, with D unclear. Germline values: CDR1 SGHNT, CDR2 YENEEA. CDR3 size: 11 residues. Trimming took off 0 bases at V and 7 bases at J, with 3 bases between the two ends. The CDR3 DNA sequence: TGTGCCAGCAGCTTAGATCTTGGCTACACCTTC. Protein: CASSLDLGYTF.

The chain joins TRBV19 to TRBJ2-7; possible D gene TRBD1, 5 bases. The CDR3 totals 15 residues. Trimming left V 5 bases short and J 2 bases short, with 16 bases between. The germline V gene has CDR1 LNHDA and CDR2 SQIVND (reference sequence). DNA of the CDR3: TGTGCCAGTAGTGTGTTCCAGGGTGTAGCCTACGAGCAGTACTTC. It yields the protein CASSVFQGVAYEQYF.

The rearrangement links TRBV19 to TRBJ1-1; 8 positions match TRBD1. The CDR3 totals 17 residues. V dropped 1 base and J dropped 1; count of bases not matched to a gene: 8. The germline V gene has CDR1 LNHDA and CDR2 SQIVND (reference sequence). CDR3: CASSIVDYRGTNTEAFF. The CDR3 DNA sequence: TGTGCCAGTAGTATAGTCGACTACAGGGGGACGAACACTGAAGCTTTCTTT.

This rearrangement joins TRBV5-4 to TRBJ1-4; 9 bases are a match to TRBD1. The CDR3 runs 14 residues. Germline trimming cut 4 bases from V and 8 bases from J; bases unmatched to any gene: 6. CDR1 is SGHNT and CDR2 is YYREEE in the germline V gene (reference sequence). The DNA for the CDR3 is TGTGCCAGCAGCGCTGGGACAGGGAGAGAAAAACTGTTTTTT. It encodes CASSAGTGREKLFF.

This clone has only a few counts. The V call is TRBV11-3, the J call TRBJ2-1; 7 bases align to TRBD1. This CDR3 spans 15 amino acids. The V and J ends lost 5 bases and 7 bases, in that order; junction bases with no gene match: 11. Germline CDR1 SGHNT, CDR2 YENEEA. DNA of the CDR3: TGTGCCAGCAGCCCCTACGGAACAGGGGATAATGAGCAGTTCTTC. Translating it yields CASSPYGTGDNEQFF.